These 14 T cell receptor beta chains originate from one sample sequenced in a study of response to subunit inactivated influenza vaccine. TCRdb analysed the RT-PCR reads with MiXCR anew, one entry per CDR3 protein. The sample consists of about 780,000 distinct CDR3 sequences, roughly 20% of them appearing once. Sequenced material: PBMCs from blood, taken 5 days after vaccination. Source of these receptors: a man aged 50 to 60 who received an inactivated influenza vaccine.

The genes are TRBV6-2 or TRBV6-3 and TRBJ2-3, with D perhaps TRBD2 (6 bases). CDR1 and CDR2 from the germline V gene are MNHEY and SVGEGT. The CDR3 loop spans 15 amino acids. The V end was cut by 0 bases, the J end by 2 bases, with 9 bases between. The CDR3 region has the DNA TGTGCCAGCAGTTACTCCCGCGGGGTCACAGATACGCAGTATTTT. Amino acids: CASSYSRGVTDTQYF.

The chain joins TRBV6-1 to TRBJ1-5; 11 nucleotides align to TRBD1. CDR3 length: 12 amino acids. Germline V gene data show CDR1 as MNHNS and CDR2 as SASEGT. With 8 bases clipped from V and 10 bases from J, the junction kept 4 bases outside the gene matches. The CDR3 DNA sequence: TGTGCCAGCGCGGGACAGGGGGTCCCCCAGCATTTT. Its protein is CASAGQGVPQHF.

There are a few counts of this clonotype. The chain has TRBV10-3 and TRBJ2-3; D is unresolved. Trimming removed 7 bases at V and 6 bases at J, with 14 bases between. The CDR3 has 13 amino acids. CDR1 is ENHRY and CDR2 is SYGVKD in the germline V gene. In DNA form, the CDR3 reads TGTGCCATCACCCCTAGTACGGTCGATACGCAGTATTTT. Protein: CAITPSTVDTQYF.

This clonotype appeared a few times. The J gene is TRBJ2-7, the V gene TRBV12-3 or TRBV12-4; D unclear. The CDR3 contains 13 residues. V lost 5 bases to trimming and J lost 4 bases, with 12 bases between them. The DNA of the CDR3 is TGTGCCAGCAGTCCCTATCCGATATACGAGCAGTACTTC. It specifies CASSPYPIYEQYF.

This sequence joins TRBV27 and TRBJ2-7, with a possible D match to TRBD2 (5 bases). This CDR3 contains 14 residues. Trimming cost V 3 bases and J 7 bases, with 16 bases left between them. Germline V gene data show CDR1 as MNHEY and CDR2 as SMNVEV (reference sequence). This CDR3 is CASSFRTPTGEQYF. The CDR3 bases are TGTGCCAGCAGTTTCAGGACCCCAACGGGAGAGCAGTACTTC.

The chain joins TRBV11-2 to TRBJ2-1; 15 nucleotides agree with TRBD2. Germline V CDR1 and CDR2: SGHAT, FQNNGV. V was clipped by 1 base and J by 7 bases; unmatched bases: 5. This CDR3 has 17 residues. In DNA form, the CDR3 reads TGTGCCAGCAGCTTAGTATGGACTAGCGGGGGGGATAATGAGCAGTTCTTC. Amino acids: CASSLVWTSGGDNEQFF.

J is TRBJ2-1 and V is TRBV12-3 or TRBV12-4; the D gene is possibly TRBD1 (6 bases). The CDR3 covers 13 residues. The V end lost 6 bases, the J end lost 10 bases, and 16 bases lay between the germline ends. The CDR3 region has the DNA TGTGCCAGCAGCAAATACAGGGTTGAAGAGCAGTTCTTC. Translation gives CASSKYRVEEQFF.

This clonotype has just a few counts. This chain uses TRBV11-2 with TRBJ1-2; 12 bases align to TRBD1. The germline gives CDR1 SGHAT, CDR2 FQNNGV. CDR3 length: 15 residues. With V trimmed by 4 bases and J by 4 bases, 4 bases remained unmatched. The CDR3 bases are TGTGCCAGCAGCTCGGGACAGGGGGCGTCCTATGGCTACACCTTC. Its protein product is CASSSGQGASYGYTF.

This clonotype was counted between two and nine times. The chain couples TRBV12-3 or TRBV12-4 to TRBJ1-2, with 8 bases that match TRBD1. V dropped 7 bases and J dropped 8; count of bases not matched to a gene: 15. The CDR3 consists of 15 residues. In nucleotides, the CDR3 is TGTGCCAGCAAGATGACAGGGGATTTTTTGTTGGGCTACACCTTC. Its protein is CASKMTGDFLLGYTF.

The chain is built from TRBV6-1 and TRBJ1-2; 9 nucleotides match TRBD1. The CDR3 runs to 14 residues. V shed 7 bases and J 3 bases; nucleotides not matched to a gene: 6. CDR1 and CDR2 from the germline V gene are MNHNS and SASEGT. CDR3 amino acids: CASTRWTGDYGYTF. CDR3 DNA sequence: TGTGCCAGCACTCGATGGACAGGGGACTATGGCTACACCTTC.

The rearrangement uses TRBV9 and TRBJ2-5; TRBD2 agrees at 8 bases. The CDR3 sequence is 14 residues long. The V gene's germline CDR1 is SGDLS and CDR2 YYNGEE. After removal of 4 bases from V and 5 bases from J, the junction contained 7 bases not matched to a gene. The CDR3 sequence: CASSLGTREETQYF. The CDR3 DNA reads as TGTGCCAGCAGCCTGGGGACTAGAGAGGAGACCCAGTACTTC. The full variable domain, completed using reference TRBV9 and TRBJ2-5, is DSGVTQTPKHLITATGQRVTLRCSPRSGDLSVYWYQQSLDQGLQFLIQYYNGEERAKGNILERFSAQQFPDLHSELNLSSLELGDSALYFCASSLGTREETQYFGPGTRLLVL.

The chain is built from TRBV11-2 and TRBJ1-1, with 7 bases identical to TRBD1. The CDR3 contains 15 residues. The V and J ends lost 5 bases and 0 bases, in that order; junction bases with no gene match: 6. Per the germline V gene, CDR1 is SGHAT and CDR2 is FQNNGV. The CDR3 nucleotides are TGTGCCAGCAGCCCCAGGGGACAGCTGAACACTGAAGCTTTCTTT. It codes for CASSPRGQLNTEAFF.

This clonotype has at least ten counts. The chain combines TRBV18 with TRBJ2-1; D not resolved. V lost 2 bases, J lost 4 bases, and 18 bases lay in between. The CDR3 consists of 17 residues. From germline, CDR1 is KGHSH and CDR2 LQKENI. The DNA for the CDR3 is TGTGCCAGCTCACCAAGGCCGGGCGAGGCTTCTTACAATGAGCAGTTCTTC. Its translation is CASSPRPGEASYNEQFF.

This rearrangement joins TRBV7-6 to TRBJ2-2; a weak D match, TRBD1 (6 bases). V dropped 4 bases and J dropped 4 bases, with 13 bases sitting between them. Per germline, CDR1 SGHVS and CDR2 FNYEAQ. This CDR3 contains 15 residues. CDR3 amino acids: CASSSGTWATGELFF. CDR3 coding DNA: TGTGCCAGCAGCTCCGGGACATGGGCCACCGGGGAGCTGTTTTTT.